The subject of this entry is one T cell receptor (beta chain). The data were obtained in a study of blood T cell repertoires in COVID-19. Across the study: In each case, the material was cDNA or gDNA derived from T cells, B-cell-depleted T cells, or PBMCs.

Study processing details: Amplification with reference gene primers provided the estimates of nucleated cell counts. Sequencing used immunoSEQ multiplex PCR; TCRdb keeps in-frame clones, though not all of them. For V, J and clone size, that table is used; D and trimming come from the DNA. Here the sample spans under 300,000 clones, about 89% being singletons. The CDR3 consists of 16 residues. In germline, CDR1 is LNHDA, CDR2 SQIVND (reference sequence). The V and J ends lost 0 bases and 3 bases, in that order; junction bases with no gene match: 6. Recruitment covered 25 or so US areas and drew participants whose ages spanned 18 to 89 years. The study assigned cohorts using participant-reported clinical history.

The sequence derives from a woman between 40 and 50 years old who had recovered from COVID-19. The rearrangement uses TRBV19 and TRBJ2-7; TRBD1 matches at 9 bases. Sequencing was performed on PBMCs or T cells enriched from blood (not recorded which). The CDR3 loop reads CASSIDMGQGVYEQYF. The DNA for the CDR3 is TGTGCCAGTAGTATAGATATGGGACAGGGAGTCTACGAGCAGTACTTC. Variable domain in full (rest from reference TRBV19 and TRBJ2-7): DGGITQSPKYLFRKEGQNVTLSCEQNLNHDAMYWYRQDPGQGLRLIYYSQIVNDFQKGDIAEGYSVSREKKESFPLTVTSAQKNPTAFYLCASSIDMGQGVYEQYFGPGTRLTVT.